Below, one T cell receptor (beta chain) is given with its context. Antigen unknown. This entry is derived from a study of T cell responses to AZD1222 COVID-19 vaccine. Data came from immunoSEQ multiplex PCR; TCRdb stores just in-frame clones and leaves some out. Here the sample spans 180,000 or so clones, more than 85% being singletons. Findings of the study overall: Repertoire collection took place solely once the T cell response had peaked. Nearly half of spike-specific TCRs reportedly target unmutated variant regions.

Looked up from germline, CDR1 is SGHVS and CDR2 is FNYEAQ. Germline trimming cut 3 bases from V and 4 bases from J; bases unmatched to any gene: 7. The CDR3 consists of 17 residues. The sequence came from an adult in good health. Sequences were derived from peripheral blood, sampled on day 0 of AZD1222 vaccination. The V gene is TRBV7-6, the J gene TRBJ2-1, with 12 bases identical to TRBD2. This CDR3 is CASSFEWTSGIYNEQFF. As DNA, the CDR3 is TGTGCCAGCAGCTTTGAGTGGACTAGCGGGATATACAATGAGCAGTTCTTC.